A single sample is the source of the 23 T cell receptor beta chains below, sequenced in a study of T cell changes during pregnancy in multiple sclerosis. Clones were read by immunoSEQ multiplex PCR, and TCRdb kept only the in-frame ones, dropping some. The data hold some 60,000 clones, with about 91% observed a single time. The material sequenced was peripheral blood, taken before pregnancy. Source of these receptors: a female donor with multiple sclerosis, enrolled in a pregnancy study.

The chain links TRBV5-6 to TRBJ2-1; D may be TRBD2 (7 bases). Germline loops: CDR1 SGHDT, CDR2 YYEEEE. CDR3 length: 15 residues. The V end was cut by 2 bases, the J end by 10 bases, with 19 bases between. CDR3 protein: CASSFYTGGPGEQFF. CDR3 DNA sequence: TGTGCCAGCAGCTTCTATACCGGGGGGCCCGGGGAGCAGTTCTTC.

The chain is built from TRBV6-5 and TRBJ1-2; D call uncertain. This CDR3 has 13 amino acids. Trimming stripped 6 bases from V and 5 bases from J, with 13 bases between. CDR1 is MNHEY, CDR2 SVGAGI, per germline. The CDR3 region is CASRRLGEYGYTF. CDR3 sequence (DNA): TGTGCCAGCAGACGCCTTGGGGAGTATGGCTACACCTTC.

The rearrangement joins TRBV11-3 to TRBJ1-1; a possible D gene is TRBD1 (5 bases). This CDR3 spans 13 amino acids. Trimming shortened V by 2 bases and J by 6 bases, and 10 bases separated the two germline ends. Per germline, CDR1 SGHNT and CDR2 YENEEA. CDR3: CASSLSGGSEAFF. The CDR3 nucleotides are TGTGCCAGCAGCTTATCGGGGGGGTCTGAAGCTTTCTTT.

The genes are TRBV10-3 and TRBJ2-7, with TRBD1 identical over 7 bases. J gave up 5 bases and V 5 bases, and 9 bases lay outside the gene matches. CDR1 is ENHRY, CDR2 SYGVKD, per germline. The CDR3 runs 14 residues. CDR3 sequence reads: CAISTTGEINEQYF. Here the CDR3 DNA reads TGTGCCATCAGTACTACAGGGGAGATTAACGAGCAGTACTTC.

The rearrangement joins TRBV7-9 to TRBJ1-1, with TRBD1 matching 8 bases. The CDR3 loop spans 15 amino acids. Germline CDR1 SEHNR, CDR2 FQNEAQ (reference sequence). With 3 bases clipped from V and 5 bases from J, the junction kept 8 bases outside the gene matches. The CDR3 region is CASSFNRGGGTEAFF. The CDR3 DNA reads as TGTGCCAGCAGCTTTAACAGGGGGGGAGGGACTGAAGCTTTCTTT.

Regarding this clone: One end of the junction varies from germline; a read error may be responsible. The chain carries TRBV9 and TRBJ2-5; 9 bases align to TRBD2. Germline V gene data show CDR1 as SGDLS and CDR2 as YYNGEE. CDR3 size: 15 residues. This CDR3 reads CASSVGAGGQGTQYF. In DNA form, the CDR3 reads TGTGCCAGCAGCGTCGGGGCGGGGGGGCAAGGGACCCAGTACTTC.

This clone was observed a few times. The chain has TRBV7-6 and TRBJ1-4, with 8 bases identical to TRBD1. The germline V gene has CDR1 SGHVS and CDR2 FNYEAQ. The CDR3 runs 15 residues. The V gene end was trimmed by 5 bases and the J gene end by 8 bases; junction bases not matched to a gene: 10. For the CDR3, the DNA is TGTGCCAGCAGCCGCCAGGGGGCTTTACGGGAAAAACTGTTTTTT. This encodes CASSRQGALREKLFF.

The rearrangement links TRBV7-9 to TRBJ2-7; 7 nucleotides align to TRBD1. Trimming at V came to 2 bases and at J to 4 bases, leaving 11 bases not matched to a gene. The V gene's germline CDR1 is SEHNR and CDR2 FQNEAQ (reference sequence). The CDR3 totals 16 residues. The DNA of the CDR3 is TGTGCCAGCAGCTTATTCGTCGGGACAGAATTGTACGAGCAGTACTTC. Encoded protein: CASSLFVGTELYEQYF.

Here the CDR3 reads CASSPSLRDTQYF. CDR3 nucleotide sequence: TGTGCCAGCAGCCCTTCCCTGAGGGATACGCAGTATTTT. The rearrangement joins TRBV9 to TRBJ2-3, with D unclear. This CDR3 region has 13 residues. Germline CDR1 reads SGDLS; CDR2 reads YYNGEE. Trimming took off 4 bases at V and 6 bases at J, with 12 bases between the two ends.

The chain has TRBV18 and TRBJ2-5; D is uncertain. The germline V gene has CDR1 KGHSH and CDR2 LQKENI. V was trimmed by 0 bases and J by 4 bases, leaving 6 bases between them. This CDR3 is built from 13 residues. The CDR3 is CASSPPVGETQYF. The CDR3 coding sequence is TGTGCCAGCTCACCACCGGTCGGAGAGACCCAGTACTTC.

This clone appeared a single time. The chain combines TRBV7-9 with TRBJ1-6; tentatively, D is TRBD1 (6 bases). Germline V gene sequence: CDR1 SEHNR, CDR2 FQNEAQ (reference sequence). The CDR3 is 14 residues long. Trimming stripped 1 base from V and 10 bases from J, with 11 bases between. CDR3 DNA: TGTGCCAGCAGCTTAGAGACGAGGGGGTCACCCCTCCACTTT. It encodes CASSLETRGSPLHF. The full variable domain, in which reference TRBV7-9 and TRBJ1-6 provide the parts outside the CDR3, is DTGVSQNPRHKITKRGQNVTFRCDPISEHNRLYWYRQTLGQGPEFLTYFQNEAQLEKSRLLSDRFSAERPKGSFSTLEIQRTEQGDSAMYLCASSLETRGSPLHFGNGTRLTVT.

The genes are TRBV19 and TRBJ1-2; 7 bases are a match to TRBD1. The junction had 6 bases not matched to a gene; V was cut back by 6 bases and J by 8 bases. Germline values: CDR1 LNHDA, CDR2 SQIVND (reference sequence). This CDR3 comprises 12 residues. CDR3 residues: CASRHTGAGYTF. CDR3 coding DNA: TGTGCCAGTAGGCACACAGGGGCCGGCTACACCTTC. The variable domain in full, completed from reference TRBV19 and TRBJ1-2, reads DGGITQSPKYLFRKEGQNVTLSCEQNLNHDAMYWYRQDPGQGLRLIYYSQIVNDFQKGDIAEGYSVSREKKESFPLTVTSAQKNPTAFYLCASRHTGAGYTFGSGTRLTVV.

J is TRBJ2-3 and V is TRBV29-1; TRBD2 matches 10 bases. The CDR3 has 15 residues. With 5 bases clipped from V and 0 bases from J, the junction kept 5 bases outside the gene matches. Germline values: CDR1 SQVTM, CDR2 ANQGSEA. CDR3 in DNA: TGCAGCGTTCTCACTAGCGGGGCTAGCACAGATACGCAGTATTTT. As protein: CSVLTSGASTDTQYF.

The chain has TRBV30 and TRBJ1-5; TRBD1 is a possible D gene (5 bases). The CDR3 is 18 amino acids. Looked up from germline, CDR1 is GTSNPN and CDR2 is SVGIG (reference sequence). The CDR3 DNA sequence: TGTGACCCACACTTGCCGGGACTGTCGCTCACGGGCAATCAGCCCCAGCATTTT. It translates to CDPHLPGLSLTGNQPQHF.

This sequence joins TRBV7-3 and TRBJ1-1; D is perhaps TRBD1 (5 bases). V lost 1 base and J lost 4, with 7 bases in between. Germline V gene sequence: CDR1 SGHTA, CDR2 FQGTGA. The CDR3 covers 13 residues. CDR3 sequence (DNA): TGTGCCAGCAGCTTAAGACAGACCACTGAAGCTTTCTTT. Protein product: CASSLRQTTEAFF.

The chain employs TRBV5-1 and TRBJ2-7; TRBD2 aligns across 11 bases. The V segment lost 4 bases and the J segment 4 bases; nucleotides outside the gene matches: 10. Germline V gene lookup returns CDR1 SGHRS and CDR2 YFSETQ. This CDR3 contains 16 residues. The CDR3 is CASSAESLAGGYEQYF. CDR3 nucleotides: TGCGCCAGCAGCGCGGAAAGTCTAGCGGGGGGTTACGAGCAGTACTTC.

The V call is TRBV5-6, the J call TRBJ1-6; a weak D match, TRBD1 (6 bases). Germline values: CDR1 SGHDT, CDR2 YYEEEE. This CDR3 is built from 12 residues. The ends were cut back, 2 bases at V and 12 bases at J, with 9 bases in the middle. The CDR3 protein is CASSFLGGPLHF. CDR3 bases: TGTGCCAGCAGCTTCTTAGGGGGACCCCTCCACTTT.

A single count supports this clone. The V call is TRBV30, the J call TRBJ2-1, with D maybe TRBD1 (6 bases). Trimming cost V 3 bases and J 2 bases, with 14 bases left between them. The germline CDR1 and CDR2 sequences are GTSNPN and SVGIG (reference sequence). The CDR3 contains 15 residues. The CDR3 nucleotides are TGTGCCTGGAGCGACCCGACAGGACCCTACAATGAGCAGTTCTTC. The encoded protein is CAWSDPTGPYNEQFF.

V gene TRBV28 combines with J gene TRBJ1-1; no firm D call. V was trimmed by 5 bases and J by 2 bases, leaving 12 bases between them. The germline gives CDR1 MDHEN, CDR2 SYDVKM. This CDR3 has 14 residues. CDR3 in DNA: TGTGCCAGCAGTCCCCACACAGTAAACACTGAAGCTTTCTTT. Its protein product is CASSPHTVNTEAFF.

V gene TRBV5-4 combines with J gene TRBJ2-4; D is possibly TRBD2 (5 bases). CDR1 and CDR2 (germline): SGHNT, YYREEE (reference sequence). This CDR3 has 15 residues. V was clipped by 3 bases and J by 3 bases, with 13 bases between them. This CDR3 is CASSSKGVGKNIQYF. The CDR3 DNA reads TGTGCCAGCAGCTCCAAGGGAGTGGGCAAAAACATTCAGTACTTC.

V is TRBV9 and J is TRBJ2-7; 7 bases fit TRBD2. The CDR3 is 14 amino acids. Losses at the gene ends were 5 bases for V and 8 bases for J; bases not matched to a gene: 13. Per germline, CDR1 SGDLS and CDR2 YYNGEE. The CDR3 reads CASSETSLNRKQYF. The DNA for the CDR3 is TGTGCCAGCAGTGAGACTAGCCTTAATAGGAAGCAGTACTTC. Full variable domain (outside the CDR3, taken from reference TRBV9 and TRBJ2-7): DSGVTQTPKHLITATGQRVTLRCSPRSGDLSVYWYQQSLDQGLQFLIQYYNGEERAKGNILERFSAQQFPDLHSELNLSSLELGDSALYFCASSETSLNRKQYFGPGTRLTVT.

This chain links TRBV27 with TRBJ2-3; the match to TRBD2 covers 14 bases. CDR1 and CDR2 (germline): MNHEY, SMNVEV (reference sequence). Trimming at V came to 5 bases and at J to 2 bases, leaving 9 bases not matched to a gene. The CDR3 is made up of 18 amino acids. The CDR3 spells CASSTGLAGGRDTDTQYF. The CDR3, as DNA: TGTGCCAGCAGTACCGGACTAGCGGGGGGCAGGGACACAGATACGCAGTATTTT.

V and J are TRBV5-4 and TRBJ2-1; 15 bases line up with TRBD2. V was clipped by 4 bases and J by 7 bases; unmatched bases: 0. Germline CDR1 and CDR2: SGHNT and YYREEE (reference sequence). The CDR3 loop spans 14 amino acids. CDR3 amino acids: CASSGLAGGNEQFF. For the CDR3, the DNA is TGTGCCAGCAGCGGACTAGCGGGGGGGAATGAGCAGTTCTTC.